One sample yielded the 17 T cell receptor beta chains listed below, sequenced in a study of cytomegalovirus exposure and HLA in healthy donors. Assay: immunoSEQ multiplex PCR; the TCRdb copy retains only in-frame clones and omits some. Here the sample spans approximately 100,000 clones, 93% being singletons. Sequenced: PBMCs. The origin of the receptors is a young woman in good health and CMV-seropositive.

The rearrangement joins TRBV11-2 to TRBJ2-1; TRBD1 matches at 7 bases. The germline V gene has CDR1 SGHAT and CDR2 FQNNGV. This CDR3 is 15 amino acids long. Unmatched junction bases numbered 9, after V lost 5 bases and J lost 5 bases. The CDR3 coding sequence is TGTGCCAGCAGCCCCGTGACAGGGCTAAACAATGAGCAGTTCTTC. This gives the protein CASSPVTGLNNEQFF.

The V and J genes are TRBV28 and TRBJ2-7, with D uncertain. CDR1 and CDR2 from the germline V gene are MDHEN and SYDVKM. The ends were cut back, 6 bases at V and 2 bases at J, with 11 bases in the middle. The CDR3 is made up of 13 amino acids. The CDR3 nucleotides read TGTGCCAGCAGGGCCCGAGGTCCCTACGAGCAGTACTTC. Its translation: CASRARGPYEQYF. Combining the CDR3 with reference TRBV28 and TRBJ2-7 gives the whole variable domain DVKVTQSSRYLVKRTGEKVFLECVQDMDHENMFWYRQDPGLGLRLIYFSYDVKMKEKGDIPEGYSVSREKKERFSLILESASTNQTSMYLCASRARGPYEQYFGPGTRLTVT.

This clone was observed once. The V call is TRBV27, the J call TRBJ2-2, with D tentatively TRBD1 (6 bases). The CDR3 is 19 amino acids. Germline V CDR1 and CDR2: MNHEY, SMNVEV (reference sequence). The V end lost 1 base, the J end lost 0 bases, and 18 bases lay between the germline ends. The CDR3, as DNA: TGTGCCAGCAGTTTATTTTCCCCCGGGACACCTACGAACACCGGGGAGCTGTTTTTT. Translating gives CASSLFSPGTPTNTGELFF.

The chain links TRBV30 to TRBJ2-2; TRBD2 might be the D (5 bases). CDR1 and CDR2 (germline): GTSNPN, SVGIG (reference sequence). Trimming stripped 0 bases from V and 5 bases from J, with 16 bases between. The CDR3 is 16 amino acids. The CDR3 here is CAWSVKESGWTGELFF. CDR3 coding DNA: TGTGCCTGGAGTGTAAAAGAATCGGGATGGACCGGGGAGCTGTTTTTT. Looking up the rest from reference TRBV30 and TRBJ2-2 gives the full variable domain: SQTIHQWPATLVQPVGSPLSLECTVEGTSNPNLYWYRQAAGRGLQLLFYSVGIGQISSEVPQNLSASRPQDRQFILSSKKLLLSDSGFYLCAWSVKESGWTGELFFGEGSRLTVL.

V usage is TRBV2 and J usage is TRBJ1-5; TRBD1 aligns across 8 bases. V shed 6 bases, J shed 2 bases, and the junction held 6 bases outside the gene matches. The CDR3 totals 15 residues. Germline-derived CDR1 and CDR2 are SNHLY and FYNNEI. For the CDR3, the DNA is TGTGCCAGCAGGGCCGGGACAGGCGGCAATCAGCCCCAGCATTTT. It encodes CASRAGTGGNQPQHF.

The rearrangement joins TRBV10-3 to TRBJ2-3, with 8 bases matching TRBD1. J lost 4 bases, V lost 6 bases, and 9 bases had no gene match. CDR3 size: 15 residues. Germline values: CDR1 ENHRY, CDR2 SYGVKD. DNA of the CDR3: TGTGCCATCAGCCCCGACAGGGGATGGGCAGATACGCAGTATTTT. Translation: CAISPDRGWADTQYF.

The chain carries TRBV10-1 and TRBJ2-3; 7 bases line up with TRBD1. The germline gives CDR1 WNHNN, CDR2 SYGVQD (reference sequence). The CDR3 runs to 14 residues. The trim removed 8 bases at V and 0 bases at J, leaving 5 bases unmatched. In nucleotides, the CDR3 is TGCGCCAGCCCTACAGGGGATAGCACAGATACGCAGTATTTT. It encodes CASPTGDSTDTQYF.

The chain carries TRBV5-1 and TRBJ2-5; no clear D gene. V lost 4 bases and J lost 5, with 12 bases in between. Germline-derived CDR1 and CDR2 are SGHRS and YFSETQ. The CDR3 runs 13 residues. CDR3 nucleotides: TGCGCCAGCAGCCCCAACCCCAGGGAGACCCAGTACTTC. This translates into CASSPNPRETQYF.

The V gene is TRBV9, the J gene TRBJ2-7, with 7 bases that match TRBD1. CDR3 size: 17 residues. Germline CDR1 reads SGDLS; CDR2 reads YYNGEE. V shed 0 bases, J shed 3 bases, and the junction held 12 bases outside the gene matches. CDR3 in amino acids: CASSVGFGQEIIYEQYF. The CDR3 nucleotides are TGTGCCAGCAGCGTAGGTTTTGGACAGGAGATTATCTACGAGCAGTACTTC.

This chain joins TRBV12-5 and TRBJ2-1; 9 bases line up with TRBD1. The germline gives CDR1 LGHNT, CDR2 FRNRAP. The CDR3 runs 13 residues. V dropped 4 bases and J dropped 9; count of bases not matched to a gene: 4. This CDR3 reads CASGWDRAAEQFF. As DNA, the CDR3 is TGTGCTAGTGGTTGGGACAGGGCGGCTGAGCAGTTCTTC.

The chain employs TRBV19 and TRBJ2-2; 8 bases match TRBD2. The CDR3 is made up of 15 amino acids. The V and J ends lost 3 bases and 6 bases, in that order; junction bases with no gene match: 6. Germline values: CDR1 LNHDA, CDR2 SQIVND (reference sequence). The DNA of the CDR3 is TGTGCCAGTAGTATCCGCGGGAGGTACGCCGGGGAGCTGTTTTTT. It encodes CASSIRGRYAGELFF.

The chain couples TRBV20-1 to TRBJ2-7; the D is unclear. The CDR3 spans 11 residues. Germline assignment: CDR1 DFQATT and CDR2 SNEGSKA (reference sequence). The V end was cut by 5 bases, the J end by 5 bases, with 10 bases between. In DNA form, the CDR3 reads TGCAGTGCTTCCTACTACGACGAGCAGTACTTC. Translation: CSASYYDEQYF.

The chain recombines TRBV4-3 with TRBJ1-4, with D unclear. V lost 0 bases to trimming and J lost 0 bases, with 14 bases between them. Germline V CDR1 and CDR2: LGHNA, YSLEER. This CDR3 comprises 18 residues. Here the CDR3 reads CASSQDSGMGTTNEKLFF. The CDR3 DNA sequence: TGCGCCAGCAGCCAAGATTCCGGGATGGGAACAACTAATGAAAAACTGTTTTTT.

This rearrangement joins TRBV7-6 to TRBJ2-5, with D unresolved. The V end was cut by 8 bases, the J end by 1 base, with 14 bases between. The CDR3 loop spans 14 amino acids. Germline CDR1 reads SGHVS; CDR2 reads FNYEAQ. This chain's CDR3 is CASGSYTAQETQYF. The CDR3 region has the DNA TGTGCCAGCGGCAGTTATACAGCCCAAGAGACCCAGTACTTC. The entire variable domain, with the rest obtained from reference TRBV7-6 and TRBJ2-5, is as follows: GAGVSQSPRYKVTKRGQDVALRCDPISGHVSLYWYRQALGQGPEFLTYFNYEAQQDKSGLPNDRFSAERPEGSISTLTIQRTEQRDSAMYRCASGSYTAQETQYFGPGTRLLVL.

CDR3 in amino acids: CASSPGDRGYTGELFF. The CDR3 nucleotides are TGTGCCAGCAGCCCGGGGGACAGGGGTTATACCGGGGAGCTGTTTTTT. The chain combines TRBV13 with TRBJ2-2; 10 bases fit TRBD1. The V and J ends lost 5 bases and 5 bases, in that order; junction bases with no gene match: 8. CDR3 length equals 16 residues. Germline CDR1 and CDR2: PRHDT and FYEKMQ (reference sequence). Together with reference TRBV13 and TRBJ2-2, the CDR3 gives the full variable domain: AAGVIQSPRHLIKEKRETATLKCYPIPRHDTVYWYQQGPGQDPQFLISFYEKMQSDKGSIPDRFSAQQFSDYHSELNMSSLELGDSALYFCASSPGDRGYTGELFFGEGSRLTVL.

Here the CDR3 reads CASSSRTSGSSYEQYF. CDR3 DNA: TGTGCCAGCAGTTCACGGACTAGCGGGAGCTCCTACGAGCAGTACTTC. V usage is TRBV6-5 and J usage is TRBJ2-7; 13 bases agree with TRBD2. The CDR3 is 16 residues long. CDR1 MNHEY and CDR2 SVGAGI come from the germline V gene. V lost 4 bases, J lost 0 bases, and 3 bases stayed unmatched.

The CDR3 DNA reads TGTGCCATCAGCAACGGACAGAACCAAGAGACCCAGTACTTC. This sequence encodes CAISNGQNQETQYF. This chain joins TRBV10-3 and TRBJ2-5; D possibly corresponds to TRBD1 (6 bases). Germline CDR1 ENHRY, CDR2 SYGVKD. The CDR3 runs 14 residues. The V and J ends lost 6 bases and 0 bases respectively, with 11 bases between them.